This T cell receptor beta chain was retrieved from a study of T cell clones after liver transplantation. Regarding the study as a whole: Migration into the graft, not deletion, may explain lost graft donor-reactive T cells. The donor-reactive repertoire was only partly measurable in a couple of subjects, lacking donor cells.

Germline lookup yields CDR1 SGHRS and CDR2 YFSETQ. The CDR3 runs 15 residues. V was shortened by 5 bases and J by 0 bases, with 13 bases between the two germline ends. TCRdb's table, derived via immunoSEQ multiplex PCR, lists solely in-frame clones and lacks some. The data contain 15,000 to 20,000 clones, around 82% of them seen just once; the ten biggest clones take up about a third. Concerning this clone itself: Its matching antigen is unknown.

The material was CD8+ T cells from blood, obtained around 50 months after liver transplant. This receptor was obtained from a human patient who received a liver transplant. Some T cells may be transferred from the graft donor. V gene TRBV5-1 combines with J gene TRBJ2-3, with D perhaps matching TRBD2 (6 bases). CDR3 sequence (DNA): TGCGCCAGCAGATCGGAGGGAACTAGCACAGATACGCAGTATTTT. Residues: CASRSEGTSTDTQYF. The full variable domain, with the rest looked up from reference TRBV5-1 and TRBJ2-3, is KAGVTQTPRYLIKTRGQQVTLSCSPISGHRSVSWYQQTPGQGLQFLFEYFSETQRNKGNFPGRFSGRQFSNSRSEMNVSTLELGDSALYLCASRSEGTSTDTQYFGPGTRLTVL.